The clone carrying this T cell receptor (beta chain) was seen a single time. Antigen unknown. The junction does not match germline at one end; this may be a read error. The sample comes from a study of OX40 agonist ivuxolimab in advanced cancers. Study summary: Patients were infused with ivuxolimab every 2 weeks at 0.01 to 10 mg/kg. Mean age about 60 years, range roughly 20 to 85; about 81% male. Study-wide results and caveats: Clonal expansion among partial responders at 0.1-3.0 mg/kg ranked near the lowest. On average, a greater number of expanded clones characterised CD8+ T cells relative to CD4+.

Produced via immunoSEQ multiplex PCR; TCRdb's table is partial and in-frame only. The sample yields about 42,000 clones, about 86% seen once. Germline CDR1 SGDLS, CDR2 YYNGEE. The CDR3 is 16 residues long. The chain combines TRBV9 with TRBJ1-1; perhaps TRBD1 as D (6 bases). This specimen was CD4+ or CD8+ T cells sorted from blood, taken in a trial of the OX40 agonist ivuxolimab. This receptor was obtained from an adult with an advanced solid tumor such as melanoma, head and neck, liver or kidney cancer. CDR3 nucleotides: TGTGCCGGCAGCGTAGGTGTCAGGGGTATGAACACTGAAGCTTTCTTT. This codes for CAGSVGVRGMNTEAFF.